This section outlines one T cell receptor beta chain sequence together with its context. Authors' data handling: The assay estimated nucleated cells by amplifying reference gene primers. The repertoire was sequenced with immunoSEQ multiplex PCR; TCRdb's copy has only in-frame clones and lacks some. The V and J calls and clone size were taken over from that table, and D and trimming were inferred from the DNA. Of tens of thousands of clones listed, about 86% are singletons. Trimming cost V 3 bases and J 3 bases, with 14 bases left between them. Germline-derived CDR1 and CDR2 are KGHSH and LQKENI. This CDR3 is built from 16 residues. The data derive from a study of blood T cell repertoires in COVID-19. For the study at large: Whether acute or convalescent, the COVID-19 samples came from the United States, Italy and Spain. T cells, B-cell-depleted T cells, or PBMCs provided the cDNA or gDNA that served as material.

This TCR came from a human donor in a cohort sampled during active COVID-19. Input material: peripheral blood. This chain links TRBV18 with TRBJ1-4; tentative D call: TRBD1 (6 bases). The CDR3 coding sequence is TGTGCCAGCTCACCCGGACAGCGTTCGGCTAATGAAAAACTGTTTTTT. Its protein product is CASSPGQRSANEKLFF.